Reported below is one T cell receptor (beta chain). A read error may produce the germline difference seen at one junction end. Original processing methods: The assay estimated nucleated cells by amplifying reference gene primers. TCRdb's copy holds only in-frame clones and misses some; the assay was immunoSEQ multiplex PCR. The DNA gave D and trimming, while V, J and clone size come from that table. This sample has approximately 240,000 clones, with approximately 80% found just once. These data are taken from a study of blood T cell repertoires in COVID-19. This CDR3 is built from 14 residues. Looked up from germline, CDR1 is SGHTS and CDR2 is YDEGEE.

Sequencing was done on a sample of peripheral blood. This TCR came from a woman aged 40 to 50 who had recovered from COVID-19. The chain is built from TRBV5-8 and TRBJ1-1; D call uncertain. The CDR3 DNA is TGTGCCAGCAGCGCGAGCCTTGAGTGGCCCCCCGCGGATTTT. This encodes CASSASLEWPPADF.